These 24 T cell receptor beta chains share one sample of origin, sequenced in a study of beta chain features in type 1 diabetes. The authors reverse transcribed all of the isolated RNA, so sequencing captured expressed TCRB transcripts. The data were produced by immunoSEQ multiplex PCR, yet TCRdb's version contains in-frame clones alone and is incomplete. The table shows under 550,000 clones, with around 10% occurring only once. Material: naive CD4+ T cells from blood. Every receptor here comes from a woman aged 18-29 years in good health.

The genes are TRBV18 and TRBJ2-1; 9 bases agree with TRBD2. The trim removed 5 bases at V and 5 bases at J, leaving 7 bases unmatched. Germline V gene lookup returns CDR1 KGHSH and CDR2 LQKENI. The CDR3 contains 15 residues. CDR3: CASSSLAGPNNEQFF. CDR3 nucleotides: TGTGCCAGCTCATCCCTAGCGGGACCCAACAATGAGCAGTTCTTC.

This clone was found a few times. V gene TRBV28 combines with J gene TRBJ2-5, with D possibly being TRBD2 (5 bases). Germline loops: CDR1 MDHEN, CDR2 SYDVKM. V lost 6 bases and J lost 3, with 14 bases in between. CDR3 length: 14 amino acids. CDR3 residues: CASSELEAKETQYF. CDR3 DNA sequence: TGTGCCAGCAGCGAACTAGAAGCGAAAGAGACCCAGTACTTC. Combining the CDR3 with reference TRBV28 and TRBJ2-5 gives the whole variable domain DVKVTQSSRYLVKRTGEKVFLECVQDMDHENMFWYRQDPGLGLRLIYFSYDVKMKEKGDIPEGYSVSREKKERFSLILESASTNQTSMYLCASSELEAKETQYFGPGTRLLVL.

This clone was seen only a few times. The chain joins TRBV9 to TRBJ1-1, with D perhaps TRBD1 (5 bases). V was pared by 2 bases and J by 6 bases, with 14 bases between. This CDR3 spans 14 amino acids. The germline V gene encodes CDR1 SGDLS and CDR2 YYNGEE. The CDR3 nucleotides are TGTGCCAGCAGCGTTGCGGGACTGATGGCTGAAGCTTTCTTT. Protein: CASSVAGLMAEAFF.

This chain connects TRBV4-1 to TRBJ2-2; 8 bases agree with TRBD1. Germline V lookup: CDR1 MGHRA, CDR2 YSYEKL. This CDR3 has 17 amino acids. J lost 1 base, V lost 2 bases, and 6 bases had no gene match. As DNA, the CDR3 is TGCGCCAGCAGCCAACGCGGACAGGGAAGGAACACCGGGGAGCTGTTTTTT. Its protein is CASSQRGQGRNTGELFF.

This chain joins TRBV5-1 and TRBJ2-5; D is ambiguous. The CDR3 has 15 amino acids. The V end was cut by 3 bases, the J end by 5 bases, with 17 bases between. The germline V gene encodes CDR1 SGHRS and CDR2 YFSETQ. The CDR3 sequence: CASSWGSGTLETQYF. The CDR3 bases are TGCGCCAGCAGCTGGGGATCGGGCACTCTGGAGACCCAGTACTTC.

This clone was detected ten times or more. The chain is built from TRBV28 and TRBJ2-4; no firm D call. The ends were cut back, 6 bases at V and 7 bases at J, with 10 bases in the middle. The CDR3 loop spans 12 amino acids. CDR1 and CDR2 (germline): MDHEN, SYDVKM. The CDR3 DNA reads as TGTGCCAGCAGACGGACGCGGAACATTCAGTACTTC. Translating gives CASRRTRNIQYF. Looking up the rest from reference TRBV28 and TRBJ2-4 gives the full variable domain: DVKVTQSSRYLVKRTGEKVFLECVQDMDHENMFWYRQDPGLGLRLIYFSYDVKMKEKGDIPEGYSVSREKKERFSLILESASTNQTSMYLCASRRTRNIQYFGAGTRLSVL.

The genes are TRBV2 and TRBJ1-5; D ambiguous. Germline loops: CDR1 SNHLY, CDR2 FYNNEI. This CDR3 contains 15 residues. The V and J ends lost 6 bases and 0 bases respectively, with 12 bases between them. The chain's CDR3 is CASRLVRGSNQPQHF. The CDR3 nucleotides are TGTGCCAGCAGGTTGGTACGGGGTAGCAATCAGCCCCAGCATTTT.

The rearrangement uses TRBV4-2 and TRBJ1-2; no reliable D call. Germline V gene lookup returns CDR1 LGHNA and CDR2 YNFKEQ. This CDR3 is built from 15 residues. The V and J ends lost 0 bases and 2 bases respectively, with 10 bases between them. The DNA of the CDR3 is TGTGCCAGCAGCCAAGACGGTTCCGGGAACTATGGCTACACCTTC. Residues: CASSQDGSGNYGYTF.

The V and J genes are TRBV5-1 and TRBJ2-7; D is possibly TRBD1 or TRBD2 (5 bases each). Deletions cut 4 bases from V and 3 bases from J, with 17 bases between. Germline CDR1 and CDR2: SGHRS and YFSETQ. This CDR3 spans 15 amino acids. The CDR3 bases are TGCGCCAGCAGCCCTTGGAATTCGGGGCGCTACGAGCAGTACGTC. Amino acid sequence: CASSPWNSGRYEQYV.

In this sample, this clone turned up a few times. Other DNA sequences in this specimen translate into the identical CDR3. The gene calls are TRBV18 and TRBJ2-5; 9 bases are shared with TRBD1. The CDR3 contains 15 residues. CDR1 and CDR2 (germline): KGHSH, LQKENI. V was clipped by 3 bases and J by 4 bases; unmatched bases: 6. This chain's CDR3 is CASSPPGQGGETQYF. As DNA, the CDR3 is TGTGCCAGCTCACCTCCGGGACAGGGAGGAGAGACCCAGTACTTC.

The chain combines TRBV11-2 with TRBJ2-1; TRBD2 matches 8 bases. Looked up from germline, CDR1 is SGHAT and CDR2 is FQNNGV. The CDR3 extends over 14 amino acids. With V trimmed by 7 bases and J by 3 bases, 5 bases remained unmatched. The CDR3 reads CASTRSGSYNEQFF. The DNA for the CDR3 is TGTGCCAGCACCAGAAGCGGGAGCTACAATGAGCAGTTCTTC.

This clone occurred a few times. CDR3: CASRGTAKNIQYF. The DNA for the CDR3 is TGTGCCAGTAGGGGAACAGCCAAAAACATTCAGTACTTC. J is TRBJ2-4 and V is TRBV19; D uncertain. Trimming stripped 6 bases from V and 0 bases from J, with 6 bases between. Looked up from germline, CDR1 is LNHDA and CDR2 is SQIVND (reference sequence). The CDR3 covers 13 residues.

This clone was counted between two and nine times. The same CDR3 arises from other DNA sequences in this sample as well. This chain connects TRBV7-9 to TRBJ1-1; maybe TRBD1 (6 bases). The ends were cut back, 5 bases at V and 0 bases at J, with 10 bases in the middle. There are 14 residues in the CDR3. The germline CDR1 and CDR2 sequences are SEHNR and FQNEAQ (reference sequence). The DNA for the CDR3 is TGTGCCAGCAGCCCCGGACAGCTGAACACTGAAGCTTTCTTT. Translating gives CASSPGQLNTEAFF.

The chain has TRBV2 and TRBJ2-6; 7 nucleotides line up with TRBD1. The V gene end was trimmed by 2 bases and the J gene end by 2 bases; junction bases not matched to a gene: 0. The CDR3 is 15 residues long. Germline lookup yields CDR1 SNHLY and CDR2 FYNNEI. The CDR3 region has the DNA TGTGCCAGCAGTGAACAGGGGGCTGGGGCCAACGTCCTGACTTTC. Protein product: CASSEQGAGANVLTF.

The DNA of the CDR3 is TGTGCCAGCAGTGAACCGAGGACAGATACGCAGTATTTT. Translated: CASSEPRTDTQYF. The chain recombines TRBV25-1 with TRBJ2-3; D not resolved. The CDR3 is 13 amino acids. Germline V gene lookup returns CDR1 MGHDK and CDR2 SYGVNS. V was shortened by 2 bases and J by 3 bases, with 6 bases between the two germline ends.

This clone was picked up a small number of times. The chain couples TRBV7-2 to TRBJ2-3, with D possibly being TRBD2 (5 bases). Trimming left V 3 bases short and J 9 bases short, with 7 bases between. CDR1 and CDR2 from the germline V gene are SGHTA and FQGNSA. This CDR3 has 11 amino acids. The CDR3 nucleotides are TGTGCCAGCAGCTTCGGGGAGACGCAGTATTTT. Its translation is CASSFGETQYF. Full variable domain (outside the CDR3, taken from reference TRBV7-2 and TRBJ2-3): GAGVSQSPSNKVTEKGKDVELRCDPISGHTALYWYRQSLGQGLEFLIYFQGNSAPDKSGLPSDRFSAERTGGSVSTLTIQRTQQEDSAVYLCASSFGETQYFGPGTRLTVL.

J is TRBJ1-5 and V is TRBV7-9, with 7 nucleotides matching TRBD1. The trim removed 1 base at V and 4 bases at J, leaving 7 bases unmatched. The CDR3 has 16 amino acids. Germline-derived CDR1 and CDR2 are SEHNR and FQNEAQ (reference sequence). DNA for the CDR3: TGTGCCAGCAGCTTAGTAGCAGGGGGTCGGAATCAGCCCCAGCATTTT. This translates into CASSLVAGGRNQPQHF.

This clone showed up just a few times. V is TRBV7-9 and J is TRBJ2-1, with D possibly matching TRBD1 (7 bases). The CDR3 contains 17 residues. V shed 3 bases and J shed 2 bases, with 17 bases lying between them. Germline V gives CDR1 SEHNR, CDR2 FQNEAQ (reference sequence). Written as DNA, the CDR3 is TGTGCCAGCAGCTTTCCCTCAGGGGGGAGTCCCTACAATGAGCAGTTCTTC. It yields the protein CASSFPSGGSPYNEQFF.

This clone was counted a few times. The CDR3 DNA sequence: TGTGCCTGGAGTATACAGGGGGCTAACACTGAAGCTTTCTTT. Protein product: CAWSIQGANTEAFF. V gene TRBV30 combines with J gene TRBJ1-1; TRBD1 agrees at 9 bases. The CDR3 runs 14 residues. With V trimmed by 2 bases and J by 2 bases, 3 bases remained unmatched. Per the germline V gene, CDR1 is GTSNPN and CDR2 is SVGIG (reference sequence).

This sequence joins TRBV28 and TRBJ2-5; a possible D gene is TRBD2 (6 bases). This CDR3 is 14 amino acids long. Trimming stripped 6 bases from V and 2 bases from J, with 13 bases between. CDR1 and CDR2 from the germline V gene are MDHEN and SYDVKM. As DNA, the CDR3 is TGTGCCAGCAGCCGTGGGGGGAGTCAAGAGACCCAGTACTTC. Translation: CASSRGGSQETQYF.

A note on this clone: The sample contains more than one DNA sequence encoding this CDR3. CDR3 nucleotides: TGTGCCAGCAGCGTAGTCCCAAACACCGGGGAGCTGTTTTTT. Its protein product is CASSVVPNTGELFF. The gene calls are TRBV9 and TRBJ2-2; the D is unclear. The CDR3 runs 14 residues. Per the germline V gene, CDR1 is SGDLS and CDR2 is YYNGEE. The ends were cut back, 0 bases at V and 2 bases at J, with 5 bases in the middle.

In this sample, this clone turned up a few times. The chain combines TRBV27 with TRBJ2-7; 9 positions agree with TRBD1. V trimming: 2 bases; J trimming: 3 bases; junction bases outside the gene matches: 5. Germline CDR1 reads MNHEY; CDR2 reads SMNVEV (reference sequence). The CDR3 has 15 residues. The CDR3 region is CASSLPGTGNYEQYF. CDR3 in DNA: TGTGCCAGCAGTTTACCCGGGACAGGGAACTACGAGCAGTACTTC.

This clone was observed a handful of times. The chain carries TRBV9 and TRBJ1-2, with 9 positions matching TRBD1. This CDR3 is built from 12 residues. Germline V CDR1 and CDR2: SGDLS, YYNGEE. V lost 4 bases to trimming and J lost 13 bases; unmatched junction nucleotides: 8. For the CDR3, the DNA is TGTGCCAGCAGCCCAGGGACAGGGTCCGGCACCTTC. Amino acid sequence: CASSPGTGSGTF.

This chain joins TRBV7-3 and TRBJ2-1; 7 positions match TRBD2. Germline values: CDR1 SGHTA, CDR2 FQGTGA. V lost 5 bases to trimming and J lost 7 bases; unmatched junction nucleotides: 5. The CDR3 loop spans 13 amino acids. The CDR3 bases are TGTGCCAGCAGCCCCGACGGGGGGAATGAGCAGTTCTTC. Encoded protein: CASSPDGGNEQFF.